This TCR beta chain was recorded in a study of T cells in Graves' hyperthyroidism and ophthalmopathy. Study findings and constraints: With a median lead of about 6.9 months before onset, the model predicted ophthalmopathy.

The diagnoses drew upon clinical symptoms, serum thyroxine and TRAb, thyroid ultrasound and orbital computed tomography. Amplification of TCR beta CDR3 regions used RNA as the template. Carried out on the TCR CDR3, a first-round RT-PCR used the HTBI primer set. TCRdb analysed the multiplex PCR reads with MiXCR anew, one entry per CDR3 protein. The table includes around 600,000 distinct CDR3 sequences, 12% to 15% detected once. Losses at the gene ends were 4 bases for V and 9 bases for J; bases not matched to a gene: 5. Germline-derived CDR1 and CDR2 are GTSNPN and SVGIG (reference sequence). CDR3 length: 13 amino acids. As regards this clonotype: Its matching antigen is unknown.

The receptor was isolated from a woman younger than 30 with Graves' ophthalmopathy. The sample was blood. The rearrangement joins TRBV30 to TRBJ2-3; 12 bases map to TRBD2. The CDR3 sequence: CAWNLAGGWTQYF. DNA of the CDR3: TGTGCCTGGAACCTAGCGGGAGGGTGGACGCAGTATTTT.